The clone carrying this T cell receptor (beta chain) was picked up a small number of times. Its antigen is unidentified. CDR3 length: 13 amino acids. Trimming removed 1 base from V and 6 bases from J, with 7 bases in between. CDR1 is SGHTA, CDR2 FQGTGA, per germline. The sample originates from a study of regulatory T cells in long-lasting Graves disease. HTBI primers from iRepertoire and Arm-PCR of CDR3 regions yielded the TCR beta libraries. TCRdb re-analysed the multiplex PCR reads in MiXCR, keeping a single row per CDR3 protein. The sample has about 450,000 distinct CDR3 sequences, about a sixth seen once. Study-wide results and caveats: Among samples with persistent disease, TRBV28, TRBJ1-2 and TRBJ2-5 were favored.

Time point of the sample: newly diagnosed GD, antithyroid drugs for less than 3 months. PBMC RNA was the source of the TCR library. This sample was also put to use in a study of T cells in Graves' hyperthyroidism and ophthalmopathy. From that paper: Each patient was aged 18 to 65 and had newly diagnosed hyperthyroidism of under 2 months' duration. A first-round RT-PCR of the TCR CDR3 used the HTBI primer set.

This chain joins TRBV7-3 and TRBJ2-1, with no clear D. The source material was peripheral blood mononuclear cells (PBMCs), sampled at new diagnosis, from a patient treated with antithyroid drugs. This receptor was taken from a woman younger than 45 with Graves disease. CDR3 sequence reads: CASSLIGPNEQFF. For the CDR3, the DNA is TGTGCCAGCAGCTTAATTGGACCCAATGAGCAGTTCTTC. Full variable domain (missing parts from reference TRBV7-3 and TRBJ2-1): GAGVSQTPSNKVTEKGKYVELRCDPISGHTALYWYRQSLGQGPEFLIYFQGTGAADDSGLPNDRFFAVRPEGSVSTLKIQRTERGDSAVYLCASSLIGPNEQFFGPGTRLTVL.